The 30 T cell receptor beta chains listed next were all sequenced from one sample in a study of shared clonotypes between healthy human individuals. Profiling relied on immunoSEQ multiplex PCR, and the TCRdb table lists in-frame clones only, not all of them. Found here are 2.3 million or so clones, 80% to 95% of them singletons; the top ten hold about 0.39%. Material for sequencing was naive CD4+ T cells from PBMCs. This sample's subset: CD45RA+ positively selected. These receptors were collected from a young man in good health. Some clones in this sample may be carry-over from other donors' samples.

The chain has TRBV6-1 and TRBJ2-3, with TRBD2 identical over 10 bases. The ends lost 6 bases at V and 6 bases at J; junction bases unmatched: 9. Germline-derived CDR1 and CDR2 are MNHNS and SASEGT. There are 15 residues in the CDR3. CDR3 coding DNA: TGTGCCAGCAGCCTAGCGGGAGTGCAAATGGATACGCAGTATTTT. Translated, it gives CASSLAGVQMDTQYF.

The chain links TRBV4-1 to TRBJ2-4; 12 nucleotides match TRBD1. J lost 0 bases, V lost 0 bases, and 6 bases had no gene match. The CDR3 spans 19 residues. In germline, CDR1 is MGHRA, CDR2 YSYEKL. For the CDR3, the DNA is TGCGCCAGCAGCCAAGACGGGGACAGGGGGCATGAAGCCAAAAACATTCAGTACTTC. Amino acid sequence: CASSQDGDRGHEAKNIQYF.

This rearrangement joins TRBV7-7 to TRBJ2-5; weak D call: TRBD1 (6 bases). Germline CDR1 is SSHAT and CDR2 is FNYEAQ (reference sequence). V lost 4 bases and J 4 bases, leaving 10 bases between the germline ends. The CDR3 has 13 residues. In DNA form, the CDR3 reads TGTGCCAGCAGCTCGTCACAGGGAGAGACCCAGTACTTC. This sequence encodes CASSSSQGETQYF.

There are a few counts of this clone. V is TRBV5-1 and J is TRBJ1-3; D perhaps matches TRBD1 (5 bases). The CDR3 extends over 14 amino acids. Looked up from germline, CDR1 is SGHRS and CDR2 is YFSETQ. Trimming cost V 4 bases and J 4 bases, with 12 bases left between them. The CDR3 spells CASSGLNRGNTIYF. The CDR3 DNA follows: TGCGCCAGCAGCGGCTTAAACAGGGGAAACACCATATATTTT.

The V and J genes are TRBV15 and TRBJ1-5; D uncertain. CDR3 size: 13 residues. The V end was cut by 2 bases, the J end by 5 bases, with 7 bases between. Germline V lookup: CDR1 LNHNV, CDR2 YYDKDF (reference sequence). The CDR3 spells CATSRPIDQPQHF. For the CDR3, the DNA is TGTGCCACCAGCAGACCCATAGATCAGCCCCAGCATTTT.

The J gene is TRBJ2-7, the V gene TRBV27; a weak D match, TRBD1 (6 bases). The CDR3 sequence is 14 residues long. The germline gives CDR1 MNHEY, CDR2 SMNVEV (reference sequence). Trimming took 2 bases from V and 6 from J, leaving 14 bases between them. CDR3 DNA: TGTGCCAGCAGTTTAGGACAGAAAGCCGCCGAGCAGTACTTC. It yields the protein CASSLGQKAAEQYF.

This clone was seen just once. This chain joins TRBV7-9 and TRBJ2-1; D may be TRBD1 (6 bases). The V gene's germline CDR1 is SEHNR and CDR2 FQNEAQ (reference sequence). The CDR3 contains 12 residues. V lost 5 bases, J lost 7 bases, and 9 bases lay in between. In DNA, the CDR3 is TGTGCCAGCAGCGCCACAGGGAATGAGCAGTTCTTC. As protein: CASSATGNEQFF.

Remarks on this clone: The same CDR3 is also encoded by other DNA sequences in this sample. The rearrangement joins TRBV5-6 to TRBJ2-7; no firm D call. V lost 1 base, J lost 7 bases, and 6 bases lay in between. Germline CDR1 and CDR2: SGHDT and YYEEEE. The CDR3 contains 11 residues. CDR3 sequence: CASSLSGEQYF. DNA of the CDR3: TGTGCCAGCAGCTTGTCTGGGGAGCAGTACTTC.

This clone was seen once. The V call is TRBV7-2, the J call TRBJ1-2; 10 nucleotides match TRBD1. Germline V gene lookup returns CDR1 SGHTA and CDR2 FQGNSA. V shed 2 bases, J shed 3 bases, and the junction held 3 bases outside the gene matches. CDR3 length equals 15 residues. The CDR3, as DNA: TGTGCCAGCAGCTTACGGACAGGGGGAGACTATGGCTACACCTTC. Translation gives CASSLRTGGDYGYTF.

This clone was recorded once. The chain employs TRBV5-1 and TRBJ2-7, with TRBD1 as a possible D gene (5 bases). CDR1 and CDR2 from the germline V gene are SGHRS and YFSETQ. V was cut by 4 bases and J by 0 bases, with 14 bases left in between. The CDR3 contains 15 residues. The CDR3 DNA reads TGCGCCAGCAGCAGTCGACAGAGGAGCTCCTACGAGCAGTACTTC. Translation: CASSSRQRSSYEQYF.

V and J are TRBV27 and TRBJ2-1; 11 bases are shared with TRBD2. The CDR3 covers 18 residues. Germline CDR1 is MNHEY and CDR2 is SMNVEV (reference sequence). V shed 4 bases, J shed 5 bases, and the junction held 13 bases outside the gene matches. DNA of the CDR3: TGTGCCAGCAGTTCCCGAACAGGTAGCGGGAGGGCCGACAATGAGCAGTTCTTC. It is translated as CASSSRTGSGRADNEQFF.

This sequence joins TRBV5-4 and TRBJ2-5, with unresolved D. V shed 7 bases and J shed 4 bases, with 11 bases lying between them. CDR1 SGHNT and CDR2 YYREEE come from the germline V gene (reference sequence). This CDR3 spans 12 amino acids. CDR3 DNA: TGTGCCAGCTCCAGTGGAATAGAGACCCAGTACTTC. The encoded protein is CASSSGIETQYF.

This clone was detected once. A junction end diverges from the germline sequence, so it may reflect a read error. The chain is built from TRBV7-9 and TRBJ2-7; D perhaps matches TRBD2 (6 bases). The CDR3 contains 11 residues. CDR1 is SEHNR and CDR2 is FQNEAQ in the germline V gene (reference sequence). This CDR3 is CASSLAGSADF. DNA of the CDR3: TGTGCCAGCAGCTTAGCCGGGAGCGCGGACTTC. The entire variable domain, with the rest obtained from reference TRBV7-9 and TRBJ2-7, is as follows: DTGVSQNPRHKITKRGQNVTFRCDPISEHNRLYWYRQTLGQGPEFLTYFQNEAQLEKSRLLSDRFSAERPKGSFSTLEIQRTEQGDSAMYLCASSLAGSADFGPGTRLTVT.

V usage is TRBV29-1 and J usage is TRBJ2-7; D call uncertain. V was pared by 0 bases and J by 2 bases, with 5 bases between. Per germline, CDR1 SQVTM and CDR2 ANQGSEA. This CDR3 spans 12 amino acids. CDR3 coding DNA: TGCAGCGTTGAAGAACAGACCTACGAGCAGTACTTC. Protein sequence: CSVEEQTYEQYF.

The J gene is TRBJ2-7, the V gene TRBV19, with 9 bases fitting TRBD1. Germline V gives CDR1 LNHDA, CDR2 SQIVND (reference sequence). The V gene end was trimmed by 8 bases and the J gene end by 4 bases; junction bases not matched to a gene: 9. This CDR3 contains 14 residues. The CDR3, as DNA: TGTGCCAGTCAGTACGGGACAGGGCTATACGAGCAGTACTTC. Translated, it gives CASQYGTGLYEQYF.

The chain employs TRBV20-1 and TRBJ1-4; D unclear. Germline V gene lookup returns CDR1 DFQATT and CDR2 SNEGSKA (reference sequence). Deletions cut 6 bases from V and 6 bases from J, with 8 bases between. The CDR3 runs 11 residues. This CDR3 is CSAGVDEKLFF. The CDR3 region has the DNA TGCAGTGCCGGGGTGGATGAAAAACTGTTTTTT.

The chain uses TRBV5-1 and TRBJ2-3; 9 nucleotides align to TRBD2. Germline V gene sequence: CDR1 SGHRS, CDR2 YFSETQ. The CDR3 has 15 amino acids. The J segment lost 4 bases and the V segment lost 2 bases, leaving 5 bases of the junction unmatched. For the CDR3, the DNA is TGCGCCAGCAGCTTAGGGACTAGCAGGGCAGATACGCAGTATTTT. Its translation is CASSLGTSRADTQYF.

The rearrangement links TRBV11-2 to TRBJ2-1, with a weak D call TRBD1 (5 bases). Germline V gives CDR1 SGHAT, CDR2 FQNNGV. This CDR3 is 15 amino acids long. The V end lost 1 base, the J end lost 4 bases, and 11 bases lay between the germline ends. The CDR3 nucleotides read TGTGCCAGCAGCTTAGTGGGGCCCGCATACAATGAGCAGTTCTTC. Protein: CASSLVGPAYNEQFF.

CDR3 sequence reads: CASSFTSGRSTDTQYF. The DNA of the CDR3 is TGTGCCAGCAGCTTTACTAGCGGGAGATCGACAGATACGCAGTATTTT. The gene calls are TRBV7-6 and TRBJ2-3; TRBD2 matches at 11 bases. This CDR3 region has 16 residues. The J segment lost 3 bases and the V segment lost 3 bases, leaving 5 bases of the junction unmatched. The germline gives CDR1 SGHVS, CDR2 FNYEAQ. Full variable domain (missing parts from reference TRBV7-6 and TRBJ2-3): GAGVSQSPRYKVTKRGQDVALRCDPISGHVSLYWYRQALGQGPEFLTYFNYEAQQDKSGLPNDRFSAERPEGSISTLTIQRTEQRDSAMYRCASSFTSGRSTDTQYFGPGTRLTVL.

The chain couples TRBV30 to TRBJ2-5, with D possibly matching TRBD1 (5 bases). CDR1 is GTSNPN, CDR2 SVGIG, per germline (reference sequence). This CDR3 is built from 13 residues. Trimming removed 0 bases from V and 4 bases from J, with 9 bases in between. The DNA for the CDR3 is TGTGCCTGGAGTGTACTTGGGGCAGAGACCCAGTACTTC. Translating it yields CAWSVLGAETQYF.

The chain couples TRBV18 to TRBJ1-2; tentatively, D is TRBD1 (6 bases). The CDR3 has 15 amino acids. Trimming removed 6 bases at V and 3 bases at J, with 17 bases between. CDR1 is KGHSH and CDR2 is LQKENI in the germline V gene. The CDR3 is CASSPSGAADYGYTF. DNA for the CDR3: TGTGCCAGCTCCCCTTCGGGGGCAGCGGACTATGGCTACACCTTC. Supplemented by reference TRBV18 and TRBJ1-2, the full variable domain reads NAGVMQNPRHLVRRRGQEARLRCSPMKGHSHVYWYRQLPEEGLKFMVYLQKENIIDESGMPKERFSAEFPKEGPSILRIQQVVRGDSAAYFCASSPSGAADYGYTFGSGTRLTVV.

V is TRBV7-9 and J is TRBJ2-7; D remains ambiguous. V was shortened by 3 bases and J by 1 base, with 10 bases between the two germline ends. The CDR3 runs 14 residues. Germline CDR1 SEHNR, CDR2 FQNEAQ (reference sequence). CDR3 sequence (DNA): TGTGCCAGCAGCTTGAGGACGGAGTCCTACGAGCAGTACTTC. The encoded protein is CASSLRTESYEQYF. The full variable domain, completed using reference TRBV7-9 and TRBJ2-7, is DTGVSQNPRHKITKRGQNVTFRCDPISEHNRLYWYRQTLGQGPEFLTYFQNEAQLEKSRLLSDRFSAERPKGSFSTLEIQRTEQGDSAMYLCASSLRTESYEQYFGPGTRLTVT.

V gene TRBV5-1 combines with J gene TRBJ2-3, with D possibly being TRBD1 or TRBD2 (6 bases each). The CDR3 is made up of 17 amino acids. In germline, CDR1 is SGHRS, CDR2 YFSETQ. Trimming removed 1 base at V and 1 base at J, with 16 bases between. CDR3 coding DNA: TGCGCCAGCAGCTTGTTTCCCGGGGGCAGTGGCACAGATACGCAGTATTTT. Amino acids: CASSLFPGGSGTDTQYF.

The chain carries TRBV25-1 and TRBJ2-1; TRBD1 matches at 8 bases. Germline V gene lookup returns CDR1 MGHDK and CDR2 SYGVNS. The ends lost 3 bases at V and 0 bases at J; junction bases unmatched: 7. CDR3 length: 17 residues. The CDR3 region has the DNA TGTGCCAGCAGTGATGGGACAGGCTTCGTCTCCTACAATGAGCAGTTCTTC. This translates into CASSDGTGFVSYNEQFF. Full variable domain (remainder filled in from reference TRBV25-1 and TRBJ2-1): EADIYQTPRYLVIGTGKKITLECSQTMGHDKMYWYQQDPGMELHLIHYSYGVNSTEKGDLSSESTVSRIRTEHFPLTLESARPSHTSQYLCASSDGTGFVSYNEQFFGPGTRLTVL.

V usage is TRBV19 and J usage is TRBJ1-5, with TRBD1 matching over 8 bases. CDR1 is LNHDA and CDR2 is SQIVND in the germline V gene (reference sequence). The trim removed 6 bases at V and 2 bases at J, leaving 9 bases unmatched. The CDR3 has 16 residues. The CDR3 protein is CASRIVGTGGNQPQHF. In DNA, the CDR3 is TGTGCCAGTAGGATCGTCGGGACAGGAGGCAATCAGCCCCAGCATTTT.

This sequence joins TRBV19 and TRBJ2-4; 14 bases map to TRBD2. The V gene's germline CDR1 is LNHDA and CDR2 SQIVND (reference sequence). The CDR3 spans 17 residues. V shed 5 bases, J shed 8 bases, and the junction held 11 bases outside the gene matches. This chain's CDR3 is CASSPTRGTSGRDIQYF. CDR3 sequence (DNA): TGTGCCAGTAGTCCAACTAGGGGGACTAGCGGGAGAGACATTCAGTACTTC. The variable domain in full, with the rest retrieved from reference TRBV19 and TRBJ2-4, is DGGITQSPKYLFRKEGQNVTLSCEQNLNHDAMYWYRQDPGQGLRLIYYSQIVNDFQKGDIAEGYSVSREKKESFPLTVTSAQKNPTAFYLCASSPTRGTSGRDIQYFGAGTRLSVL.

The CDR3 protein is CASSLQDSFYNEQFF. CDR3 nucleotides: TGTGCCAGCAGCCTTCAGGACTCCTTCTACAATGAGCAGTTCTTC. The J gene is TRBJ2-1, the V gene TRBV6-1; a possible D gene is TRBD2 (5 bases). This CDR3 has 15 residues. V was trimmed by 6 bases and J by 3 bases, leaving 15 bases between them. CDR1 is MNHNS, CDR2 SASEGT, per germline.

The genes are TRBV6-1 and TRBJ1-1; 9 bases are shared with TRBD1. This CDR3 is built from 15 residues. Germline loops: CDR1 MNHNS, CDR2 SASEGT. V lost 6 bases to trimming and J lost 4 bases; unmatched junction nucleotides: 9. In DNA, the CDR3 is TGTGCCAGCAGGGGGGGACAGGGTATCCCCACTGAAGCTTTCTTT. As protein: CASRGGQGIPTEAFF.

CDR3 nucleotide sequence: TGTGCCAGCAGCGTAGGGGTACAACCAGAGACCCAGTACTTC. The encoded protein is CASSVGVQPETQYF. The chain couples TRBV9 to TRBJ2-5; D is unresolved. With 0 bases removed from V and 4 bases from J, the gap between germline ends came to 10 bases. This CDR3 has 14 residues. The germline V gene encodes CDR1 SGDLS and CDR2 YYNGEE.

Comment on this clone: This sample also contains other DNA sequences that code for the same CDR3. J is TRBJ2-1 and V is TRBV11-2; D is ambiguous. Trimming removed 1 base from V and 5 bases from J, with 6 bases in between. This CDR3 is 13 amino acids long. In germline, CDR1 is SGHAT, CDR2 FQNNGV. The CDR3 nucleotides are TGTGCCAGCAGCTTAGGGCTAGACAATGAGCAGTTCTTC. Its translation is CASSLGLDNEQFF.